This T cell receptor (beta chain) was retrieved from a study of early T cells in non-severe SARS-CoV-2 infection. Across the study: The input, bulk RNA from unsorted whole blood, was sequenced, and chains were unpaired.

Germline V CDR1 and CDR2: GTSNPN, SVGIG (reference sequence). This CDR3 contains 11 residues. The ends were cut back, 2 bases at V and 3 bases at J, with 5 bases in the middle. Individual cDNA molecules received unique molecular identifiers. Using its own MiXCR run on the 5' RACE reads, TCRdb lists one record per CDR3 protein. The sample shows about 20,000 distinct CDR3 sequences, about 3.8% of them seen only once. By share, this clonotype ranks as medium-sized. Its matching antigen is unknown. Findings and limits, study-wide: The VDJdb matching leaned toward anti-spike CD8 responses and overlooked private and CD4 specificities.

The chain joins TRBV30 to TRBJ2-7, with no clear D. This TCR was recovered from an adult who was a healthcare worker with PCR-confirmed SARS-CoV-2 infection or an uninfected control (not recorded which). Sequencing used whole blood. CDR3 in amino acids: CAWSSGYEQYF. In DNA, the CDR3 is TGTGCCTGGAGTTCAGGCTACGAGCAGTACTTC.